Each of the 23 T cell receptor beta chains below was sequenced from the same sample in a study of beta chain features in type 1 diabetes. Findings and limits, study-wide: Shortening of TCRB CDR3s, moderate but significant, appeared in all four CD4+ subsets of Type 1 diabetes patients.

Every bit of the isolated RNA underwent reverse transcription, so sequencing read expressed TCRB transcripts. Generated by immunoSEQ multiplex PCR, the TCRdb table keeps only in-frame clones and is missing some. Of 350,000 to 400,000 clones in the sample, about 12% are singletons; the top ten hold 0.0085% to 0.012%. Their recognized antigens are unknown. Sequenced material: naive CD4+ T cells from blood. These receptors all stem from a woman younger than 35 with type 1 diabetes.

This clone showed up just a few times. The chain has TRBV5-6 and TRBJ1-6; TRBD1 agrees at 7 bases. The CDR3 consists of 14 residues. The V gene's germline CDR1 is SGHDT and CDR2 YYEEEE. After removal of 1 base from V and 10 bases from J, the junction contained 5 bases not matched to a gene. The CDR3 nucleotides are TGTGCCAGCAGCTTGAGGACAGGACAATCACCCCTCCACTTT. This translates into CASSLRTGQSPLHF.

This clone has more than one count but fewer than ten. The rearrangement links TRBV7-2 to TRBJ2-1, with TRBD2 identical over 10 bases. V was pared by 5 bases and J by 5 bases, with 3 bases of the junction left unmatched. Germline CDR1 is SGHTA and CDR2 is FQGNSA. The CDR3 covers 14 residues. DNA of the CDR3: TGTGCCAGCAGCCGTAGCGGGAGGAACAATGAGCAGTTCTTC. Amino acids: CASSRSGRNNEQFF.

This chain joins TRBV20-1 and TRBJ2-7; tentatively, D is TRBD1 (6 bases). CDR3 length equals 11 residues. From germline, CDR1 is DFQATT and CDR2 SNEGSKA (reference sequence). Trimming took off 6 bases at V and 6 bases at J, with 12 bases between the two ends. CDR3 coding DNA: TGCAGTGCAGAACAGGGATCCGAGCAGTACTTC. It yields the protein CSAEQGSEQYF.

This clone was found a few times. The V and J genes are TRBV5-6 and TRBJ2-5, with TRBD2 matching over 7 bases. Looked up from germline, CDR1 is SGHDT and CDR2 is YYEEEE. The CDR3 is 14 amino acids. V shed 3 bases and J 4 bases; nucleotides not matched to a gene: 6. The CDR3 region is CASSSIGGGETQYF. The DNA for the CDR3 is TGTGCCAGCAGCTCAATTGGCGGGGGAGAGACCCAGTACTTC.

V and J are TRBV20-1 and TRBJ1-1; D gene uncertain. Germline V gene lookup returns CDR1 DFQATT and CDR2 SNEGSKA (reference sequence). The germline V and J ends were trimmed by 3 bases and 10 bases, with 9 bases remaining between them. There are 10 residues in the CDR3. CDR3 residues: CSASRESAFF. DNA of the CDR3: TGCAGTGCTAGCCGGGAGTCAGCTTTCTTT.

There are a few counts of this clone. This chain joins TRBV5-1 and TRBJ2-2; 7 positions match TRBD1. This CDR3 is 15 amino acids long. Per the germline V gene, CDR1 is SGHRS and CDR2 is YFSETQ. Trimming at V came to 9 bases and at J to 7 bases, leaving 15 bases not matched to a gene. The chain's CDR3 is CATLLRQGPVGELFF. The CDR3 region has the DNA TGCGCCACCCTACTGAGACAGGGTCCTGTCGGGGAGCTGTTTTTT.

This clone was seen a few times. The gene calls are TRBV19 and TRBJ2-3; 7 positions agree with TRBD2. Germline CDR1 and CDR2: LNHDA and SQIVND (reference sequence). The CDR3 is made up of 15 amino acids. The V segment lost 4 bases and the J segment 4 bases; nucleotides outside the gene matches: 8. The CDR3 loop is CASSSPGTKPDTQYF. CDR3 bases: TGTGCCAGTAGTAGCCCCGGGACTAAACCAGATACGCAGTATTTT.

V and J are TRBV6-6 and TRBJ2-7, with D possibly matching TRBD1 (6 bases). The germline V and J ends were trimmed by 6 bases and 0 bases, with 12 bases remaining between them. The CDR3 consists of 14 residues. CDR1 and CDR2 from the germline V gene are MNHNY and SVGAGI (reference sequence). Written as DNA, the CDR3 is TGTGCCAGCAGAATGACAGGTAGCTCCTACGAGCAGTACTTC. Protein product: CASRMTGSSYEQYF.

There are a few counts of this clone. The V call is TRBV5-4, the J call TRBJ2-1, with 9 nucleotides matching TRBD2. This CDR3 has 16 amino acids. J was trimmed by 3 bases and V by 0 bases; bases with no gene match: 4. Germline V gene sequence: CDR1 SGHNT, CDR2 YYREEE (reference sequence). The CDR3 loop reads CASSLEGRGGYNEQFF. The CDR3 DNA reads TGTGCCAGCAGCTTGGAGGGGCGGGGGGGCTACAATGAGCAGTTCTTC.

The CDR3 DNA reads TGCGCCAGCAGCCTAGGCGCGGAAGTCCAAGAGACCCAGTACTTC. This encodes CASSLGAEVQETQYF. The chain combines TRBV5-1 with TRBJ2-5; D is uncertain. From germline, CDR1 is SGHRS and CDR2 YFSETQ. CDR3 size: 15 residues. Deletions cut 4 bases from V and 1 base from J, with 14 bases between.

A note on this clone: A read error may account for a junction end that differs from germline. This chain uses TRBV7-7 with TRBJ2-1; 13 bases map to TRBD2. CDR1 SSHAT and CDR2 FNYEAQ come from the germline V gene (reference sequence). CDR3 length equals 14 residues. The CDR3 bases are TGTGCTAGCAGTAGACTAGCGGGAGGTGCTGAGCAGTTCTTC. Its translation is CASSRLAGGAEQFF. The variable domain in full, with the rest retrieved from reference TRBV7-7 and TRBJ2-1, is GAGVSQSPRYKVTKRGQDVTLRCDPISSHATLYWYQQALGQGPEFLTYFNYEAQPDKSGLPSDRFSAERPEGSISTLTIQRTEQRDSAMYRCASSRLAGGAEQFFGPGTRLTVL.

The chain combines TRBV29-1 with TRBJ2-7; tentatively, D is TRBD1 (6 bases). Germline CDR1 reads SQVTM; CDR2 reads ANQGSEA. V was clipped by 5 bases and J by 3 bases, with 17 bases between them. The CDR3 spans 14 residues. This CDR3 reads CSVSTGLGNYEQYF. DNA for the CDR3: TGCAGCGTTTCTACAGGGCTAGGAAACTACGAGCAGTACTTC.

The chain couples TRBV11-2 to TRBJ1-1, with D possibly being TRBD1 (6 bases). The V and J ends lost 4 bases and 3 bases respectively, with 9 bases between them. Germline V lookup: CDR1 SGHAT, CDR2 FQNNGV. The CDR3 has 13 amino acids. CDR3 DNA sequence: TGTGCCAGCAGCTGGGGACACTACACTGAAGCTTTCTTT. It yields the protein CASSWGHYTEAFF.

J is TRBJ2-7 and V is TRBV9, with 11 bases that match TRBD2. This CDR3 is 15 amino acids long. Per the germline V gene, CDR1 is SGDLS and CDR2 is YYNGEE. V shed 0 bases and J 4 bases; nucleotides not matched to a gene: 3. Here the CDR3 reads CASSVGTSGLYEQYF. CDR3 bases: TGTGCCAGCAGCGTAGGGACTAGCGGGTTGTACGAGCAGTACTTC.

This clone has a handful of counts. This chain joins TRBV6-5 and TRBJ2-3; tentative D call: TRBD1 (5 bases). The germline V and J ends were trimmed by 8 bases and 1 base, with 10 bases remaining between them. CDR3 size: 13 residues. The germline CDR1 and CDR2 sequences are MNHEY and SVGAGI. The CDR3 nucleotides read TGTGCCAGCCAAACACAGGGCACAGATACGCAGTATTTT. Protein sequence: CASQTQGTDTQYF.

The genes are TRBV11-2 and TRBJ2-7; unclear D gene. The CDR3 loop spans 15 amino acids. Between the trimmed V and J ends, which lost 5 bases and 6 bases, there was a span of 20 bases. Per germline, CDR1 SGHAT and CDR2 FQNNGV. In DNA form, the CDR3 reads TGTGCCAGCAGCGTTCTTGTCCGCGATCCCTTCGAGCAGTACTTC. It encodes CASSVLVRDPFEQYF.

V and J are TRBV11-2 and TRBJ2-7; the D is unclear. Germline-derived CDR1 and CDR2 are SGHAT and FQNNGV. This CDR3 is 13 amino acids long. Trimming stripped 3 bases from V and 4 bases from J, with 10 bases between. CDR3 residues: CASSFGEAYEQYF. The DNA for the CDR3 is TGTGCCAGCAGCTTTGGAGAAGCTTACGAGCAGTACTTC.

The chain couples TRBV6-5 to TRBJ1-1; tentatively, D is TRBD1 (6 bases). Germline CDR1 and CDR2: MNHEY and SVGAGI. This CDR3 has 14 amino acids. The V end lost 8 bases, the J end lost 4 bases, and 17 bases lay between the germline ends. CDR3: CASFARGFGTEAFF. Written as DNA, the CDR3 is TGTGCCAGCTTCGCCAGGGGCTTCGGCACTGAAGCTTTCTTT.

This chain links TRBV7-9 with TRBJ1-1; D ambiguous. CDR3 length: 12 amino acids. Per the germline V gene, CDR1 is SEHNR and CDR2 is FQNEAQ (reference sequence). V lost 1 base to trimming and J lost 8 bases, with 8 bases between them. The chain's CDR3 is CASSLEGGEAFF. CDR3 coding DNA: TGTGCCAGCAGCTTAGAGGGCGGGGAAGCTTTCTTT.

The chain carries TRBV30 and TRBJ2-5; 8 nucleotides match TRBD2. CDR3 length: 13 amino acids. The ends lost 2 bases at V and 3 bases at J; junction bases unmatched: 2. Germline V gives CDR1 GTSNPN, CDR2 SVGIG (reference sequence). CDR3 amino acids: CAWSRGLEETQYF. CDR3 DNA: TGTGCCTGGAGTAGGGGACTAGAAGAGACCCAGTACTTC.

The chain links TRBV19 to TRBJ2-5, with 9 bases fitting TRBD1. The CDR3 is 15 residues long. V was pared by 3 bases and J by 4 bases, with 6 bases of the junction left unmatched. Germline V gives CDR1 LNHDA, CDR2 SQIVND (reference sequence). The CDR3 bases are TGTGCCAGTAGTATGGGGACAGGGACCGCAGAGACCCAGTACTTC. It encodes CASSMGTGTAETQYF.

This clone was counted only a few times. The gene calls are TRBV11-2 and TRBJ2-7; 8 bases are shared with TRBD1. V lost 7 bases to trimming and J lost 5 bases; unmatched junction nucleotides: 10. Germline V gene lookup returns CDR1 SGHAT and CDR2 FQNNGV. CDR3 length: 14 amino acids. Here the CDR3 reads CASTSWQGAHEQYF. CDR3 DNA: TGTGCCAGCACCTCCTGGCAGGGGGCTCACGAGCAGTACTTC.

V and J are TRBV30 and TRBJ1-2; 9 bases are a match to TRBD1. CDR1 is GTSNPN, CDR2 SVGIG, per germline (reference sequence). The CDR3 totals 12 residues. Germline trimming cut 8 bases from V and 3 bases from J; bases unmatched to any gene: 4. The CDR3 bases are TGTGCCCTGGACAGGGGAGACTATGGCTACACCTTC. Translated: CALDRGDYGYTF.